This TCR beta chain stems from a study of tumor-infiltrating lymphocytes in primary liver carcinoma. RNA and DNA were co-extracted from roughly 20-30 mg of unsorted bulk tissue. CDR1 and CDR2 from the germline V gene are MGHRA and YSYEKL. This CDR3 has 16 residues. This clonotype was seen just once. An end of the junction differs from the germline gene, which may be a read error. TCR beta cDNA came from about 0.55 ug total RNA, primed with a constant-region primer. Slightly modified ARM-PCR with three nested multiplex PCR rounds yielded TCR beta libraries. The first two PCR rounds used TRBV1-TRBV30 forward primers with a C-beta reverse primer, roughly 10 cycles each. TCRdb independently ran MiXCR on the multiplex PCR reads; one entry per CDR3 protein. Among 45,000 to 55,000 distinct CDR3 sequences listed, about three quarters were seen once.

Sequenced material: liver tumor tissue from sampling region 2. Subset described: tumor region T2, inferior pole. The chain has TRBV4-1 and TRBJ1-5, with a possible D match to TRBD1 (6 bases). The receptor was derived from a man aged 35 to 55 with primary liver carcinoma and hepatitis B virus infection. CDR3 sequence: CASGQNTDSVGQSQHF. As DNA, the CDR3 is TGCGCCAGCGGCCAAAACACGGACAGTGTCGGCCAGTCCCAGCATTTT.